These T cell receptor beta chains were read from a single sample in a study of blood T cells in healthy people across ages. One entry per CDR3 protein results from TCRdb running MiXCR on the 5' RACE reads. The top ten clones hold 40% to 50% of a sample with 700,000 to 850,000 distinct CDR3 sequences, 50% to 65% of them seen once. Material: blood. Every receptor here comes from a man at least 80 years old in good health. Both conserved end residues are part of each CDR3. Fields, in order: J gene, clone size, V gene, D gene, CDR3 DNA, CDR3 protein. A D gene is named only where the DNA matches it firmly. Where a row states a size, it is once, few, many or the class of an expanded clone; other rows omit it.

j_call: TRBJ1-2
clone_size: .
v_call: TRBV20-1
d_call: .
cdr3_nt: TGCAGTGCTAGAGGAAGGGGAGGAGGGTGGAACTATGGCTACACCTTC
cdr3_aa: CSARGRGGGWNYGYTF

j_call: TRBJ2-1
clone_size: few
v_call: TRBV12-3/TRBV12-4
d_call: .
cdr3_nt: TGTGCCAGCAGCTTATACGAGCAGTTCTTC
cdr3_aa: CASSLYEQFF

j_call: TRBJ2-7
clone_size: few
v_call: TRBV6-5
d_call: .
cdr3_nt: TGTGCCAGCAGTGGGACGAGGAGCTCCTACGAGCAGTACTTC
cdr3_aa: CASSGTRSSYEQYF

j_call: TRBJ1-2
clone_size: .
v_call: TRBV9
d_call: .
cdr3_nt: TGTGCCAGCAGCGTTCAAGAGACGGCGCCCTATGGCTACACCTTC
cdr3_aa: CASSVQETAPYGYTF

j_call: TRBJ1-1
clone_size: .
v_call: TRBV6-5
d_call: TRBD1
cdr3_nt: TGTGCCAGCAGTTCCGGGGCAGGGGGCACTGAAGCTTTCTTT
cdr3_aa: CASSSGAGGTEAFF

j_call: TRBJ2-1
clone_size: .
v_call: TRBV4-1
d_call: TRBD2
cdr3_nt: TGCGCCAGCAGCCCAGGGGGGAGCGGGAGGTACGGCGATGAGCAGTTCTTC
cdr3_aa: CASSPGGSGRYGDEQFF

j_call: TRBJ2-1
clone_size: .
v_call: TRBV9
d_call: TRBD2
cdr3_nt: TGTGCCAGCAGCCCCTCCTTGGCGAGCGGGACCAATGAGCAGTTCTTC
cdr3_aa: CASSPSLASGTNEQFF

j_call: TRBJ2-7
clone_size: .
v_call: TRBV20-1
d_call: TRBD2
cdr3_nt: TGCAGTGCTAGAGGGTCCAGCGGGAGGTACGAGCAGTACTTC
cdr3_aa: CSARGSSGRYEQYF

j_call: TRBJ1-4
clone_size: .
v_call: TRBV7-9
d_call: .
cdr3_nt: TGTGTCAGCAGCACTACAGGGTTGGCTAATGAAAAACTGTTTTTT
cdr3_aa: CVSSTTGLANEKLFF

j_call: TRBJ2-1
clone_size: few
v_call: TRBV12-5
d_call: .
cdr3_nt: TGTGCTAGTGGAAGGGGGGAGCTGAGCGATGAGCAGTTCTTC
cdr3_aa: CASGRGELSDEQFF

j_call: TRBJ2-7
clone_size: .
v_call: TRBV15
d_call: TRBD1
cdr3_nt: TGTGCCACCAGCAGGGAAGGGACAGGCTACGAGCAGTACTTC
cdr3_aa: CATSREGTGYEQYF

j_call: TRBJ2-7
clone_size: .
v_call: TRBV27
d_call: .
cdr3_nt: TGTGCCAGCAGTCACACCCGGACTACATACAGCACTGGCTACGAGCAGTACTTC
cdr3_aa: CASSHTRTTYSTGYEQYF

j_call: TRBJ2-2
clone_size: .
v_call: TRBV18
d_call: .
cdr3_nt: TGTGCCAGCTACCCCGGTACCGGGAGAGCCGGGGAGCTGTTTTTT
cdr3_aa: CASYPGTGRAGELFF

j_call: TRBJ2-1
clone_size: few
v_call: TRBV12-3/TRBV12-4
d_call: TRBD2
cdr3_nt: TGTGCCAGCAGTCGTACTAGCGGGAGGAGCAATGAGCAGTTCTTC
cdr3_aa: CASSRTSGRSNEQFF

j_call: TRBJ2-1
clone_size: .
v_call: TRBV12-3/TRBV12-4
d_call: .
cdr3_nt: TGTGCCAGCAGTTCTTCCCCTGATTTGGGTCGGTTCTTC
cdr3_aa: CASSSSPDLGRFF

j_call: TRBJ2-7
clone_size: .
v_call: TRBV6-1
d_call: TRBD2
cdr3_nt: TGTGCCAGCAGCTCCTGGGGACTAGCCTTATCATCCTACGAGCAGTACTTC
cdr3_aa: CASSSWGLALSSYEQYF

j_call: TRBJ2-1
clone_size: .
v_call: TRBV10-3
d_call: TRBD2
cdr3_nt: TGTGCCATCAGTGAATCCGCTAGCGGGAGGGCGAATGAGCAGTTCTTC
cdr3_aa: CAISESASGRANEQFF

j_call: TRBJ2-7
clone_size: .
v_call: TRBV3-1
d_call: .
cdr3_nt: TGTGCCAGCAGCGCCTGGGGCGGAGCTTACGAGCAGTACTTC
cdr3_aa: CASSAWGGAYEQYF

j_call: TRBJ2-7
clone_size: .
v_call: TRBV27
d_call: .
cdr3_nt: TGTGCCAGCAGTTTAGGCAGGGGTCCTTCCTACGAGCAGTACTTC
cdr3_aa: CASSLGRGPSYEQYF

j_call: TRBJ2-5
clone_size: .
v_call: TRBV5-5
d_call: TRBD2
cdr3_nt: TGTGCCAGCAGCTTGGGAAGCGGACTAGCATTTCAAGAGGCCCAGTACTTC
cdr3_aa: CASSLGSGLAFQEAQYF

j_call: TRBJ2-1
clone_size: .
v_call: TRBV6-1
d_call: TRBD2
cdr3_nt: TGTGCCAGCAGCTTCCGACGGGAGGCCAGCAATGAGCAGTTCTTC
cdr3_aa: CASSFRREASNEQFF

j_call: TRBJ2-3
clone_size: .
v_call: TRBV4-1
d_call: TRBD2
cdr3_nt: TGCGCCAGCTCTGGGGGTATGCGGGAGGGCCGATACGCGTATTTT
cdr3_aa: CASSGGMREGRYAYF

j_call: TRBJ1-2
clone_size: few
v_call: TRBV28
d_call: .
cdr3_nt: TGTGCCAGCAGGAAGACAGCTTCAAACTATGGCTACACCTTC
cdr3_aa: CASRKTASNYGYTF

j_call: TRBJ2-2
clone_size: .
v_call: TRBV9
d_call: .
cdr3_nt: TGTGCCAGCAGGTCGAACACCGGGGAGCTGTTTTTT
cdr3_aa: CASRSNTGELFF

j_call: TRBJ2-2
clone_size: .
v_call: TRBV4-2
d_call: TRBD2
cdr3_nt: TGTGCCAGCAGCCGCGGGGGGGCGGCTAACACCGGGGAGCTGTTTTTT
cdr3_aa: CASSRGGAANTGELFF

j_call: TRBJ2-5
clone_size: .
v_call: TRBV24-1
d_call: .
cdr3_nt: TGTGCCACCAGTGATTTTTTGGGGAAAGAGACCCAGTACTTC
cdr3_aa: CATSDFLGKETQYF

j_call: TRBJ2-7
clone_size: .
v_call: TRBV29-1
d_call: TRBD2
cdr3_nt: TGCAGCGTTGGCCCCAGGCTAGCGGGAGTCCCCTACGAGCAGTACTTC
cdr3_aa: CSVGPRLAGVPYEQYF

j_call: TRBJ2-7
clone_size: .
v_call: TRBV20-1
d_call: .
cdr3_nt: TGCAGTGCCTGGGATGGACCCGGCTACGAGCAGTACTTC
cdr3_aa: CSAWDGPGYEQYF

j_call: TRBJ1-2
clone_size: .
v_call: TRBV3-1
d_call: .
cdr3_nt: TGTGCCAGCAGCCGCCTAGAGGGCTACACCTTC
cdr3_aa: CASSRLEGYTF

j_call: TRBJ2-7
clone_size: .
v_call: TRBV27
d_call: .
cdr3_nt: TGTGCCAGCAGTTTATCCAGCACAGGCATAACCTACGAGCAGTACTTC
cdr3_aa: CASSLSSTGITYEQYF

j_call: TRBJ2-7
clone_size: .
v_call: TRBV5-1
d_call: TRBD2
cdr3_nt: TGCGCCAGCAGCCTCCTTACGCCGACTAGCGGGATGCCCCACGAGCAGTACTTC
cdr3_aa: CASSLLTPTSGMPHEQYF

j_call: TRBJ2-7
clone_size: .
v_call: TRBV11-3
d_call: .
cdr3_nt: TGTGCCAGCAGCTTAGATAACCCCAAACAGGAGAACTACGAGCAGTACTTC
cdr3_aa: CASSLDNPKQENYEQYF

j_call: TRBJ1-1
clone_size: .
v_call: TRBV5-1
d_call: .
cdr3_nt: TGCGCCAGCAGCTTGGTTCGACTGACTGAAGCTTTCTTT
cdr3_aa: CASSLVRLTEAFF

j_call: TRBJ2-1
clone_size: .
v_call: TRBV20-1
d_call: TRBD2
cdr3_nt: TGCAGTGCTAGAGATAGCGGGGGATTTAGCTCCTACAATGAGCAGTTCTTC
cdr3_aa: CSARDSGGFSSYNEQFF

j_call: TRBJ2-7
clone_size: few
v_call: TRBV9
d_call: .
cdr3_nt: TGTGCCAGCAGCCCCAACCTGGGACTCCAATACGAGCAGTACTTC
cdr3_aa: CASSPNLGLQYEQYF

j_call: TRBJ2-7
clone_size: .
v_call: TRBV12-3/TRBV12-4
d_call: TRBD2
cdr3_nt: TGTGCCAGCAGTTTATTCCTAGCGGGAGGGCCGATCCACGAGCAGTACTTC
cdr3_aa: CASSLFLAGGPIHEQYF

j_call: TRBJ1-5
clone_size: .
v_call: TRBV7-2
d_call: TRBD1
cdr3_nt: TGTGCCAGCAGCCTTAGACAGGGGGCAAACCAGCCCCAGCATTTT
cdr3_aa: CASSLRQGANQPQHF

j_call: TRBJ2-1
clone_size: .
v_call: TRBV10-3
d_call: .
cdr3_nt: TGTGCCATCAGTGACCCGGGACCGAGCTCCTACAATGAGCAGTTCTTC
cdr3_aa: CAISDPGPSSYNEQFF

j_call: TRBJ2-1
clone_size: .
v_call: TRBV25-1
d_call: TRBD2
cdr3_nt: TGTGCCAGCAGTGAATCACCTAGCGGGAGCTACAATGAGCAGTTCTTC
cdr3_aa: CASSESPSGSYNEQFF

j_call: TRBJ2-3
clone_size: .
v_call: TRBV9
d_call: .
cdr3_nt: TGTGCCAGCAGCGTAGAAAATACGCAGTATTTT
cdr3_aa: CASSVENTQYF

j_call: TRBJ2-3
clone_size: .
v_call: TRBV12-3/TRBV12-4
d_call: .
cdr3_nt: TGTGCCAGCAGTCGCTTGTACAGCGGGCACGCGTATTTT
cdr3_aa: CASSRLYSGHAYF

j_call: TRBJ2-7
clone_size: .
v_call: TRBV20-1
d_call: .
cdr3_nt: TGCAGTGCTCAACCTTGGGGACGGCAGTACGAGCAGTACTTC
cdr3_aa: CSAQPWGRQYEQYF

j_call: TRBJ2-3
clone_size: .
v_call: TRBV7-9
d_call: TRBD2
cdr3_nt: TGTGCCAGCAGTGTAGCGGGAGATCTGCACAGATACGCGTATTTT
cdr3_aa: CASSVAGDLHRYAYF

j_call: TRBJ2-2
clone_size: .
v_call: TRBV5-1
d_call: TRBD2
cdr3_nt: TGCGCCAGCAGCCCCACGGCGGGAGAAACCGGGGAGCTGTTTTTT
cdr3_aa: CASSPTAGETGELFF

j_call: TRBJ1-1
clone_size: .
v_call: TRBV11-3
d_call: .
cdr3_nt: TGTGCCAGCAGCCGCCTAGGGCCGAACACTGAAGCTTTCTTT
cdr3_aa: CASSRLGPNTEAFF

j_call: TRBJ2-3
clone_size: few
v_call: TRBV7-9
d_call: .
cdr3_nt: TGTGCCAGCAGCCCCCGTCGAGCGGATCGCACAGATACGCAGTATTTT
cdr3_aa: CASSPRRADRTDTQYF

j_call: TRBJ1-2
clone_size: .
v_call: TRBV29-1
d_call: TRBD1
cdr3_nt: TGCAGCGTCGCGACAGGGAGCTATGGCTACACCTTC
cdr3_aa: CSVATGSYGYTF

j_call: TRBJ1-5
clone_size: .
v_call: TRBV2
d_call: TRBD1
cdr3_nt: TGTGCCAGCAGCTCGGACAGGGTGGATCAGCCCCAGCATTTT
cdr3_aa: CASSSDRVDQPQHF

j_call: TRBJ2-5
clone_size: .
v_call: TRBV25-1
d_call: TRBD1
cdr3_nt: TGTGCCAGCAGTGTTCCGACAGGGGCCACGGAGACCCAGTACTTC
cdr3_aa: CASSVPTGATETQYF

j_call: TRBJ2-6
clone_size: .
v_call: TRBV7-9
d_call: TRBD1
cdr3_nt: TGTGCCAGCAGCCGCTTAGACAGGGATTACGTCCTGACTTTC
cdr3_aa: CASSRLDRDYVLTF

j_call: TRBJ2-7
clone_size: .
v_call: TRBV15
d_call: .
cdr3_nt: TGTGCCACCAGCGAGGATTCCTGCGAGCAGTACTTC
cdr3_aa: CATSEDSCEQYF

j_call: TRBJ2-3
clone_size: many
v_call: TRBV28
d_call: TRBD2
cdr3_nt: TGTGCCAGCAGTTCCCCCTACCGACTAGCCAGCACAGATACGCAGTATTTT
cdr3_aa: CASSSPYRLASTDTQYF

j_call: TRBJ2-7
clone_size: .
v_call: TRBV10-3
d_call: TRBD1
cdr3_nt: TGTGCCATCAGGGGGGGACAGGAGAGCTACGAGCAGTACTTC
cdr3_aa: CAIRGGQESYEQYF

j_call: TRBJ1-5
clone_size: few
v_call: TRBV7-9
d_call: .
cdr3_nt: TGTGCCAGCAGCACGACCGGGCAGCCCCAGCATTTT
cdr3_aa: CASSTTGQPQHF

j_call: TRBJ2-6
clone_size: .
v_call: TRBV24-1
d_call: TRBD2
cdr3_nt: TGTGCCACCAGCGACCCTACGAGGACTAGCGGGACTGGGGCCAACGTCCTGACTTTC
cdr3_aa: CATSDPTRTSGTGANVLTF

j_call: TRBJ2-7
clone_size: few
v_call: TRBV5-1
d_call: .
cdr3_nt: TGCGCCAGCAGCTTGATGAGCATGGGTTACGAGCAGTACTTC
cdr3_aa: CASSLMSMGYEQYF

j_call: TRBJ2-4
clone_size: few
v_call: TRBV28
d_call: TRBD1
cdr3_nt: TGTGCCAGCAGCGCAGGGGGCTCGTCCAAAAACATTCAGTACTTC
cdr3_aa: CASSAGGSSKNIQYF

j_call: TRBJ2-4
clone_size: .
v_call: TRBV2
d_call: .
cdr3_nt: TGTGCCAGCAGTGTGCCAGGGAAATACAATGAGCAGTACTTC
cdr3_aa: CASSVPGKYNEQYF

j_call: TRBJ2-7
clone_size: few
v_call: TRBV2
d_call: TRBD2
cdr3_nt: TGTGCCAGCAGTGTCGCCGGGACTAGCGGGTCTGACGAGCAGTACTTC
cdr3_aa: CASSVAGTSGSDEQYF

j_call: TRBJ1-2
clone_size: .
v_call: TRBV28
d_call: .
cdr3_nt: TGTGCCGGCAGTTTTTCCAGGGCAGGGCTATATGGCTACACCTTC
cdr3_aa: CAGSFSRAGLYGYTF